One TCR beta chain is described in this entry. The antigen is not known. This entry belongs to a study of T cell repertoires in cytomegalovirus infection. This CDR3 has 16 amino acids. Germline V CDR1 and CDR2: MDHEN, SYDVKM. Trimming removed 1 base from V and 5 bases from J, with 15 bases in between. One entry per CDR3 protein results from TCRdb running MiXCR on the reads. The sample carries hundreds of thousands of distinct CDR3 sequences, 29% recorded once. The source was cultured PBMCs, collected from culture after CMV antigen stimulation. The sequence was obtained from a human donor in good health (CMV status not recorded). Some clones in this sample may be carry-over from other donors' samples. This chain connects TRBV28 to TRBJ1-5; D perhaps matches TRBD1 (5 bases). The CDR3 coding sequence is TGTGCCAGCAGTTTATTTGGGGCCGGGAAGCATCAGCCCCAGCATTTT. This gives the protein CASSLFGAGKHQPQHF.